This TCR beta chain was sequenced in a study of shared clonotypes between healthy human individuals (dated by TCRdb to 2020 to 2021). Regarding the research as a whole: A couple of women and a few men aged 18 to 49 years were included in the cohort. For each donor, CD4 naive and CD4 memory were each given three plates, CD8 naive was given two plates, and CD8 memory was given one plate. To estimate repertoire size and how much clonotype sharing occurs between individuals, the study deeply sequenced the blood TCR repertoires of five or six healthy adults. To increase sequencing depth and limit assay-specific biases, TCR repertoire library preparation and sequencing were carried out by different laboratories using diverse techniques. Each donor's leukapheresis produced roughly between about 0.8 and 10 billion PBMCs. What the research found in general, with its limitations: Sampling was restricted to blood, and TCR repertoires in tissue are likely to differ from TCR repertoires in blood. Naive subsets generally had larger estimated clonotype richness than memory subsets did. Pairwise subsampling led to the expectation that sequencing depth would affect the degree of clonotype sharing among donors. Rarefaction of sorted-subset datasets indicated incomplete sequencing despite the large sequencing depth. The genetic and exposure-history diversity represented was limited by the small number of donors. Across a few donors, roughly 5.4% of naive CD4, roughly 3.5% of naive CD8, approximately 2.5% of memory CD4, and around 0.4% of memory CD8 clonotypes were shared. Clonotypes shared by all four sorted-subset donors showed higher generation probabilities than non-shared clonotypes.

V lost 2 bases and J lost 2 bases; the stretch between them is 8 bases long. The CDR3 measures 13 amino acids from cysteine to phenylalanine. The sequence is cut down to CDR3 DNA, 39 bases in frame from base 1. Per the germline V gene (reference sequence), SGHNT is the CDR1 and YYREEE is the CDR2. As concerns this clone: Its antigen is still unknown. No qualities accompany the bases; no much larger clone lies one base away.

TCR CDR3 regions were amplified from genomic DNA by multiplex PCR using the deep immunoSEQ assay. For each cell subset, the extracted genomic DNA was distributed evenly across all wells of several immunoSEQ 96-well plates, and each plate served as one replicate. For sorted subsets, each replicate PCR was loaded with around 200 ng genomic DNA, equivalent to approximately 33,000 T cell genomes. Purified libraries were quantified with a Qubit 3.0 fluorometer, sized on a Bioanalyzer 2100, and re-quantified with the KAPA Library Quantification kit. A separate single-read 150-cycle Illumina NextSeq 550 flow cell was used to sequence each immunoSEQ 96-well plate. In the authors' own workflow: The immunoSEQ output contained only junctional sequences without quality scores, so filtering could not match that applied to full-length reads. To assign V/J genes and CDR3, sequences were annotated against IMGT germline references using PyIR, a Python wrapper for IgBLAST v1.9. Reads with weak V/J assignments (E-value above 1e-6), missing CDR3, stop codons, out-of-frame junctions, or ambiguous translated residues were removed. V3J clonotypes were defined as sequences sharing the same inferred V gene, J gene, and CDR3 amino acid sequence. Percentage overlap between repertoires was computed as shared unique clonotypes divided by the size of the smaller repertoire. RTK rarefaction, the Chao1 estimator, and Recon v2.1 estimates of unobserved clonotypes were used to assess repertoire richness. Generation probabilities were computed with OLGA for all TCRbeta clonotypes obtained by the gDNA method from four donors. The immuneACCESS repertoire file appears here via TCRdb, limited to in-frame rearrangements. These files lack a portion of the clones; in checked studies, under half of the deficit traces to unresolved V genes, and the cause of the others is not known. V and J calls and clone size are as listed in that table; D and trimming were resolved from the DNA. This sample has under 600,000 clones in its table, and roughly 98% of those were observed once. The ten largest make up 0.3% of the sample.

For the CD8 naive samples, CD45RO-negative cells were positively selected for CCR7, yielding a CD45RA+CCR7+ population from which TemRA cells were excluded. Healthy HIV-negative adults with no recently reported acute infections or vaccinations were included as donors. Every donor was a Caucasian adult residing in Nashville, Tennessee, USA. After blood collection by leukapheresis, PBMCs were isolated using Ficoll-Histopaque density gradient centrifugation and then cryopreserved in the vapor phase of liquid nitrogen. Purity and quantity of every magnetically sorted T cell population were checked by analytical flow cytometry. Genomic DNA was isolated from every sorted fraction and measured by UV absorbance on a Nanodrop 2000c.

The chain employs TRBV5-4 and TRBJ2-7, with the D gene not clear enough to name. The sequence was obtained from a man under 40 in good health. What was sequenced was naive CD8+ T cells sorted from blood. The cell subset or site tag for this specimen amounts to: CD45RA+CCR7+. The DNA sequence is TGTGCCAGCAGCTTAGGTCGGGCCTACGAGCAGTACTTC. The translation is CASSLGRAYEQYF.